The clone carrying this T cell receptor (beta chain) occurred once. The record originates from a study of blood T cell repertoires in COVID-19. Germline loops: CDR1 SGHRS, CDR2 YFSETQ. The CDR3 totals 18 residues. V was pared by 3 bases and J by 10 bases, with 20 bases of the junction left unmatched. One Seattle source followed patients from active infection through their disease course. Under the authors' procedure: How many nucleated cells were present was estimated from reference gene primer amplification. Using immunoSEQ multiplex PCR, the repertoire was profiled, and TCRdb retains in-frame clones only, with some absent. The DNA was the basis for D and trimming; V, J and clone size are from that table. The sample has roughly 180,000 clones, approximately 79% seen once.

Specimen: peripheral blood. V and J are TRBV5-1 and TRBJ2-1; TRBD1 agrees at 9 bases. This TCR was sampled from a woman aged 55-75 years with COVID-19, enrolled during active disease. In nucleotides, the CDR3 is TGCGCCAGCAGCTCGTTAATAGGTCCGGGACAGGGTAATAAGGAGCAGTTCTTC. Encoded protein: CASSSLIGPGQGNKEQFF.